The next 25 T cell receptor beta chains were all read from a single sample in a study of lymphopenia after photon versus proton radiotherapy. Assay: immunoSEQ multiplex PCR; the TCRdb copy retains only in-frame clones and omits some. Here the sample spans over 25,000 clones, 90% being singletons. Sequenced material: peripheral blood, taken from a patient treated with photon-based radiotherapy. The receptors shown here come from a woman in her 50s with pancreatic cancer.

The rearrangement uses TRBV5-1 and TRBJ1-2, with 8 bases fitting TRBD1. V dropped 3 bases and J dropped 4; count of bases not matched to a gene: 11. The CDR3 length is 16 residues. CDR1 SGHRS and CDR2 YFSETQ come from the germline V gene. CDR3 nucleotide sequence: TGCGCCAGCAGCTCGGGCGCGGGACAGGCCGCCTATGGCTACACCTTC. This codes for CASSSGAGQAAYGYTF.

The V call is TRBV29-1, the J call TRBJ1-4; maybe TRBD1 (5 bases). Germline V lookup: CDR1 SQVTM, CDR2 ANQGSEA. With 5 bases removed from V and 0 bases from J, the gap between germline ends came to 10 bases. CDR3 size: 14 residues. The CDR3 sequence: CSVTEGTTNEKLFF. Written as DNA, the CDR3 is TGCAGCGTTACGGAGGGGACAACTAATGAAAAACTGTTTTTT. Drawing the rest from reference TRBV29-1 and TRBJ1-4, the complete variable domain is SAVISQKPSRDICQRGTSLTIQCQVDSQVTMMFWYRQQPGQSLTLIATANQGSEATYESGFVIDKFPISRPNLTFSTLTVSNMSPEDSSIYLCSVTEGTTNEKLFFGSGTQLSVL.

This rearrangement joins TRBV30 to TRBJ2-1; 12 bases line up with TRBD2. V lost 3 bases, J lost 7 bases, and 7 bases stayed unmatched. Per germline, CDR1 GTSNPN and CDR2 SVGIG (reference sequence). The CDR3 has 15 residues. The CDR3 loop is CAWSPLAGGENEQFF. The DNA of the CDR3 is TGTGCCTGGAGCCCTCTAGCGGGGGGGGAGAATGAGCAGTTCTTC.

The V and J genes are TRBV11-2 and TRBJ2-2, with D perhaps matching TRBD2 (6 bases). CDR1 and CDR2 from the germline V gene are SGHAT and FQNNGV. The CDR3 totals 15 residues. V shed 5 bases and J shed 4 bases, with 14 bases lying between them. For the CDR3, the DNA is TGTGCCAGCAGCCAGTCGGGAGTCGCCACCGGGGAGCTGTTTTTT. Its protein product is CASSQSGVATGELFF. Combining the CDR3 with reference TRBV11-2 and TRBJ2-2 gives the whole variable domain EAGVAQSPRYKIIEKRQSVAFWCNPISGHATLYWYQQILGQGPKLLIQFQNNGVVDDSQLPKDRFSAERLKGVDSTLKIQPAKLEDSAVYLCASSQSGVATGELFFGEGSRLTVL.

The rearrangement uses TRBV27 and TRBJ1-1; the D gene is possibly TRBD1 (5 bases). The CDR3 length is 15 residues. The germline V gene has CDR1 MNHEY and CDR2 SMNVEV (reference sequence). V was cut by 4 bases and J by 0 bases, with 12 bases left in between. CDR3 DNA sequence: TGTGCCAGCAGTTCCCCGGGGCTAATGAACACTGAAGCTTTCTTT. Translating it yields CASSSPGLMNTEAFF.

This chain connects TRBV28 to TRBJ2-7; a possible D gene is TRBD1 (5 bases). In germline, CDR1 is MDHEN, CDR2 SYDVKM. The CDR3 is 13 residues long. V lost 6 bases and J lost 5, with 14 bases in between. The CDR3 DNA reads TGTGCCAGCAGATCGTCAGGGAACCACGAGCAGTACTTC. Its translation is CASRSSGNHEQYF.

In DNA form, the CDR3 reads TGCGCCAGCAGCCAAGATCACCAGGGGTACACCGGGGAGCTGTTTTTT. It is translated as CASSQDHQGYTGELFF. The chain couples TRBV4-3 to TRBJ2-2, with D possibly being TRBD1 (6 bases). This CDR3 is 16 amino acids long. Trimming removed 0 bases at V and 3 bases at J, with 11 bases between. Germline V lookup: CDR1 LGHNA, CDR2 YSLEER.

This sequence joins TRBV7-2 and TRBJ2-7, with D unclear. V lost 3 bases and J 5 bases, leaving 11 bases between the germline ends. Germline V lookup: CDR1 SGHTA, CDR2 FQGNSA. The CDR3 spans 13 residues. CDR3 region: CASSFRRVDEQYF. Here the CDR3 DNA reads TGTGCCAGCAGCTTCCGAAGGGTCGACGAGCAGTACTTC.

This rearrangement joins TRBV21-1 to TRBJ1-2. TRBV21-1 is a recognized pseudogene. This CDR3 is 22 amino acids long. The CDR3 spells CASSKRRIKKEGSRGRDYGYTF. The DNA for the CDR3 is TGTGCCAGCAGCAAAAGACGCATTAAAAAGGAGGGTTCCCGGGGGCGGGACTATGGCTACACCTTC.

The CDR3 DNA reads as TGTGCCAGCAGCCCCCGACAGGGGCGGAGGACAGATACGCAGTATTTT. This sequence encodes CASSPRQGRRTDTQYF. The V gene is TRBV7-9, the J gene TRBJ2-3, with 8 bases that match TRBD1. Germline V gene lookup returns CDR1 SEHNR and CDR2 FQNEAQ (reference sequence). This CDR3 is built from 16 residues. J was trimmed by 3 bases and V by 5 bases; bases with no gene match: 10.

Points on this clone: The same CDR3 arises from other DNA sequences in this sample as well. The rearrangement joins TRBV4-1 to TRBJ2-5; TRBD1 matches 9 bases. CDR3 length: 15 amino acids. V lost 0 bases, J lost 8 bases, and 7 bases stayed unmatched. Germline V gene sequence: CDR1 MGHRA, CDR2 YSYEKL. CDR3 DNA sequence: TGCGCCAGCAGCCAAGACCAGGGACAGGGTGAAACCCAGTACTTC. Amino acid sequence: CASSQDQGQGETQYF.

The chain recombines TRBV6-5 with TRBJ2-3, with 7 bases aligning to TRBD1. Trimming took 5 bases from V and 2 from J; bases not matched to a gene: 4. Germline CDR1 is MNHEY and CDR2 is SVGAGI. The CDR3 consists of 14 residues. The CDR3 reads CASSRQGTTDTQYF. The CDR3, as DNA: TGTGCCAGCAGTAGACAGGGAACCACAGATACGCAGTATTTT.

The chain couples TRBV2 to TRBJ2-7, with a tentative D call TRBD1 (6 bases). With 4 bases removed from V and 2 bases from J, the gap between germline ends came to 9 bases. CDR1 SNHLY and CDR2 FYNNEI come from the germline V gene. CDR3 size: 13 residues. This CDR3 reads CASSGQGTYEQYF. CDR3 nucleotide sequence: TGTGCCAGCAGTGGGCAGGGGACCTACGAGCAGTACTTC. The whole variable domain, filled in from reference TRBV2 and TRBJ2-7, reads EPEVTQTPSHQVTQMGQEVILRCVPISNHLYFYWYRQILGQKVEFLVSFYNNEISEKSEIFDDQFSVERPDGSNFTLKIRSTKLEDSAMYFCASSGQGTYEQYFGPGTRLTVT.

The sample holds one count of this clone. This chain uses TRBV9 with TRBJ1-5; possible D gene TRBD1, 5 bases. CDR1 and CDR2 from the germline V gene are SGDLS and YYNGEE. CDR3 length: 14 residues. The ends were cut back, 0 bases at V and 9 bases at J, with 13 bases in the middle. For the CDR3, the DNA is TGTGCCAGCAGCGTAGGGCGGGGGGACGGGCCCCAGCATTTT. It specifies CASSVGRGDGPQHF.

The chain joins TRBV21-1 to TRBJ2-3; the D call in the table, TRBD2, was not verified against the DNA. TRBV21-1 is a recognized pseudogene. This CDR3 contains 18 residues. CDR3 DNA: TGTGCCAGCAGCAAAGGGGACTTAACCTTGGGGGGCACAGATACGCAGTATTTT. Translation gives CASSKGDLTLGGTDTQYF.

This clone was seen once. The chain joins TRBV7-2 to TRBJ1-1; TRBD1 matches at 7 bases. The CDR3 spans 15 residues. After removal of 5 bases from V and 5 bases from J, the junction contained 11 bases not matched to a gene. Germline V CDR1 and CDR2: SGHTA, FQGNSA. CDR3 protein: CASSPDRDGWTEAFF. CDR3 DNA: TGTGCCAGCAGCCCTGACAGGGACGGATGGACTGAAGCTTTCTTT.

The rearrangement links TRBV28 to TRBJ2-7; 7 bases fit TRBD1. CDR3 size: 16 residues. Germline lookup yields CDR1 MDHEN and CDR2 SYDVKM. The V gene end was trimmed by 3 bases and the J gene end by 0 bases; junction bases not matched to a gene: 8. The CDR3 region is CASSFVTGKGSYEQYF. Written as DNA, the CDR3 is TGTGCCAGCAGTTTCGTGACAGGGAAAGGCTCCTACGAGCAGTACTTC.

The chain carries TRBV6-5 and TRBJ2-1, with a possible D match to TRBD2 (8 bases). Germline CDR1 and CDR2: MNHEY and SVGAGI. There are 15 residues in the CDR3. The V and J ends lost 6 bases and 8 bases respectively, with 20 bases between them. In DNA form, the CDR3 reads TGTGCCAGCAGACTCGGGAGGGGGCCGGTATATGAGCAGTTCTTC. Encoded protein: CASRLGRGPVYEQFF.

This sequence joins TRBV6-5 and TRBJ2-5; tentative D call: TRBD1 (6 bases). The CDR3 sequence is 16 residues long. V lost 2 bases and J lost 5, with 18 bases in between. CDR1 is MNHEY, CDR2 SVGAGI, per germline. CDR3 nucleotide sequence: TGTGCCAGCAGTTACCAGGGGTTGGGGCTATTCGAGACCCAGTACTTC. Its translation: CASSYQGLGLFETQYF.

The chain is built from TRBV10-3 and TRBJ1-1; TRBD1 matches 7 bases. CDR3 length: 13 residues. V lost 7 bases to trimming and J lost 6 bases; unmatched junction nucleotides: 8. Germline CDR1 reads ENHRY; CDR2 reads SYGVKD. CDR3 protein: CAITPTGKSEAFF. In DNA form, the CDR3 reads TGTGCCATCACCCCGACAGGGAAGTCTGAAGCTTTCTTT.

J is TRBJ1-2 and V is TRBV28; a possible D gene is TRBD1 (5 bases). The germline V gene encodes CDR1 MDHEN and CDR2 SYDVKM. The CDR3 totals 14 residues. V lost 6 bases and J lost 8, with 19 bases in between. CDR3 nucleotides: TGTGCCAGCAGGGGGGAGAGGGCAGGTCTAGGCTACACCTTC. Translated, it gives CASRGERAGLGYTF.

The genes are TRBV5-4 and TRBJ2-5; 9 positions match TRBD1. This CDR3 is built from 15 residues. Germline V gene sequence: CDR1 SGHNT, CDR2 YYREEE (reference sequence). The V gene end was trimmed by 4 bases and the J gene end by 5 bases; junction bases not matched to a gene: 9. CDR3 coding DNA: TGTGCCAGCAGCGAAAAACAGGGGGCCGGGGAGACCCAGTACTTC. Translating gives CASSEKQGAGETQYF. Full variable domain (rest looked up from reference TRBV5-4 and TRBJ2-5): ETGVTQSPTHLIKTRGQQVTLRCSSQSGHNTVSWYQQALGQGPQFIFQYYREEENGRGNFPPRFSGLQFPNYSSELNVNALELDDSALYLCASSEKQGAGETQYFGPGTRLLVL.

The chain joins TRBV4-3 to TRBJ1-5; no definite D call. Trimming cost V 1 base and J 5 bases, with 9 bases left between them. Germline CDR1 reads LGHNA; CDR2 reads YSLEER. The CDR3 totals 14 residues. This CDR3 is CASSQGRADQPQHF. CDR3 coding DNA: TGCGCCAGCAGCCAAGGTCGGGCGGATCAGCCCCAGCATTTT.

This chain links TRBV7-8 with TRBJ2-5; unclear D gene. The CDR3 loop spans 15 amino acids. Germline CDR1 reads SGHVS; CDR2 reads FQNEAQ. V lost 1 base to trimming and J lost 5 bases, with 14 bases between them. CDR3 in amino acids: CASSLEHSSSETQYF. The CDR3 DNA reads TGTGCCAGCAGCTTAGAGCATAGTAGCTCGGAGACCCAGTACTTC.

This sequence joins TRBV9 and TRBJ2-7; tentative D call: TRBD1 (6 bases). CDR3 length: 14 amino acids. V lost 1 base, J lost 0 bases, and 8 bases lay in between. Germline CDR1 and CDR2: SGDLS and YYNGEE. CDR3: CASSVRGSSYEQYF. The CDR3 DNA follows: TGTGCCAGCAGCGTAAGGGGGAGCTCCTACGAGCAGTACTTC.